The next 20 T cell receptor beta chains were all read from a single sample in a study of cytomegalovirus exposure and HLA in healthy donors. In the PCR, 60 Vbeta and 13 Jbeta primers were used. Sequencing used immunoSEQ multiplex PCR; TCRdb keeps in-frame clones, though not all of them. The sample shows 200,000 or so clones, 65% to 85% of them seen only once. The sequenced sample consisted of PBMCs. The source is a boy between 2 and 10 years old in good health and CMV-seronegative.

CDR3 in amino acids: CASGFHGKQTQYF. The CDR3, as DNA: TGTGCTAGTGGTTTTCACGGTAAACAGACCCAGTACTTC. The genes are TRBV12-5 and TRBJ2-5; no reliable D call. The CDR3 totals 13 residues. Germline loops: CDR1 LGHNT, CDR2 FRNRAP. Trimming cost V 3 bases and J 6 bases, with 11 bases left between them.

The J gene is TRBJ2-7, the V gene TRBV2, with D possibly matching TRBD1 (5 bases). Per germline, CDR1 SNHLY and CDR2 FYNNEI. The length of the CDR3 is 14 residues. V lost 7 bases, J lost 5 bases, and 18 bases lay in between. This CDR3 is CASKTDSLPDEQYF. The CDR3 bases are TGTGCCAGCAAGACCGACAGTCTCCCTGACGAGCAGTACTTC.

This chain links TRBV5-1 with TRBJ2-5; 9 nucleotides align to TRBD2. Trimming removed 4 bases from V and 2 bases from J; junction bases left unmatched: 6. The CDR3 spans 15 residues. CDR1 and CDR2 from the germline V gene are SGHRS and YFSETQ. The CDR3 DNA is TGCGCCAGCAGCCCCTGGCGGGGGGGTCAAGAGACCCAGTACTTC. Translated, it gives CASSPWRGGQETQYF.

The J gene is TRBJ1-6, the V gene TRBV7-8; TRBD1 aligns across 10 bases. The germline V gene has CDR1 SGHVS and CDR2 FQNEAQ. The V segment lost 6 bases and the J segment 8 bases; nucleotides outside the gene matches: 7. CDR3 size: 15 residues. CDR3 sequence: CASRVSGTGDSPLHF. As DNA, the CDR3 is TGTGCCAGCAGAGTTTCCGGGACAGGGGATTCACCCCTCCACTTT.

The chain employs TRBV9 and TRBJ2-7; 9 bases are a match to TRBD1. Germline V gene data show CDR1 as SGDLS and CDR2 as YYNGEE. The CDR3 sequence is 16 residues long. Trimming removed 0 bases from V and 2 bases from J; junction bases left unmatched: 6. Here the CDR3 DNA reads TGTGCCAGCAGCGTAGGAGGGGGACAGGGAACCTACGAGCAGTACTTC. Its protein product is CASSVGGGQGTYEQYF.

V and J are TRBV5-5 and TRBJ2-7, with 9 bases identical to TRBD2. Germline V gene data show CDR1 as SGHKS and CDR2 as YYEKEE (reference sequence). The CDR3 runs 15 residues. Losses at the gene ends were 4 bases for V and 1 base for J; bases not matched to a gene: 6. The DNA of the CDR3 is TGTGCCAGCAGCCCTAGCGGGGCCGCATCCTACGAGCAGTACTTC. Its translation: CASSPSGAASYEQYF.

Notes on this clone: Mismatch with germline at one junction end may stem from a read error. This sample also contains other DNA sequences that code for the same CDR3. The chain employs TRBV19 and TRBJ1-6; D uncertain. The CDR3 is 13 residues long. Germline loops: CDR1 LNHDA, CDR2 SQIVND (reference sequence). Written as DNA, the CDR3 is TGTGCCAGCAGTATTGGGCGAAATTCACCCCTCCACTTT. Translation gives CASSIGRNSPLHF.

A word on this clone: This sample includes further DNA sequences coding for the same CDR3. This rearrangement joins TRBV6-1 to TRBJ1-3; maybe TRBD1 (5 bases). The V and J ends lost 6 bases and 4 bases respectively, with 16 bases between them. Germline lookup yields CDR1 MNHNS and CDR2 SASEGT. This CDR3 spans 15 amino acids. As DNA, the CDR3 is TGTGCCAGCAGCGCTAAACAGGCAGGGGGAAACACCATATATTTT. As protein: CASSAKQAGGNTIYF.

The chain has TRBV30 and TRBJ2-2; TRBD1 agrees at 8 bases. The CDR3 is made up of 14 amino acids. V dropped 2 bases and J dropped 4; count of bases not matched to a gene: 3. CDR1 GTSNPN and CDR2 SVGIG come from the germline V gene (reference sequence). The CDR3: CAWSKTGATGELFF. The CDR3 DNA follows: TGTGCCTGGAGTAAGACAGGGGCCACCGGGGAGCTGTTTTTT.

The chain links TRBV19 to TRBJ2-1; D perhaps matches TRBD1 (5 bases). With 4 bases removed from V and 0 bases from J, the gap between germline ends came to 13 bases. The CDR3 has 16 amino acids. CDR1 is LNHDA, CDR2 SQIVND, per germline (reference sequence). CDR3: CASSKQGGVSYNEQFF. The DNA of the CDR3 is TGTGCCAGTAGTAAGCAGGGTGGGGTCTCCTACAATGAGCAGTTCTTC.

The V and J genes are TRBV5-1 and TRBJ1-1; 7 bases agree with TRBD1. The length of the CDR3 is 19 residues. Germline lookup yields CDR1 SGHRS and CDR2 YFSETQ. V trimming: 5 bases; J trimming: 1 base; junction bases outside the gene matches: 20. CDR3 DNA: TGCGCCAGCAGACCAGACGTGAGGACAGGTGGGGTTTGGAACACTGAAGCTTTCTTT. It is translated as CASRPDVRTGGVWNTEAFF.

The J gene is TRBJ2-7, the V gene TRBV28; possible D gene TRBD2, 7 bases. CDR3 length: 14 amino acids. Germline loops: CDR1 MDHEN, CDR2 SYDVKM. The V end was cut by 6 bases, the J end by 4 bases, with 16 bases between. CDR3 protein: CASSEIGGRYEQYF. CDR3 coding DNA: TGTGCCAGCAGCGAGATCGGGGGGCGATACGAGCAGTACTTC.

The chain has TRBV11-1 and TRBJ2-2; 9 bases map to TRBD2. Germline CDR1 is SGHAT and CDR2 is FQDESV (reference sequence). V shed 0 bases and J 7 bases; nucleotides not matched to a gene: 6. The CDR3 is made up of 16 amino acids. The CDR3 spells CASSLAPARGGGELFF. The CDR3 coding sequence is TGTGCCAGCAGCTTAGCTCCCGCGCGGGGGGGCGGGGAGCTGTTTTTT.

V is TRBV19 and J is TRBJ2-5; 15 bases are a match to TRBD2. The CDR3 runs 17 residues. The germline V gene encodes CDR1 LNHDA and CDR2 SQIVND (reference sequence). With V trimmed by 4 bases and J by 5 bases, 8 bases remained unmatched. CDR3 in amino acids: CASSRTSGGASLETQYF. The CDR3 nucleotides read TGTGCCAGTAGTAGGACTAGCGGGGGGGCCTCTCTCGAGACCCAGTACTTC.

The genes are TRBV2 and TRBJ2-1, with TRBD2 matching 7 bases. The V gene end was trimmed by 5 bases and the J gene end by 0 bases; junction bases not matched to a gene: 10. The CDR3 loop spans 17 amino acids. Germline CDR1 reads SNHLY; CDR2 reads FYNNEI. The CDR3 reads CASSPGLPYTSYNEQFF. The CDR3 bases are TGTGCCAGCAGTCCGGGACTACCTTATACCTCCTACAATGAGCAGTTCTTC.

The CDR3 DNA sequence: TGTGCCAGCAGCCGCGGGCTATTGAACACTGAAGCTTTCTTT. Amino acids: CASSRGLLNTEAFF. The gene calls are TRBV7-8 and TRBJ1-1; D not certain. The CDR3 is 14 residues long. Germline assignment: CDR1 SGHVS and CDR2 FQNEAQ. V lost 5 bases and J lost 0, with 10 bases in between.

The chain combines TRBV30 with TRBJ2-7; possibly TRBD1 for D (5 bases). CDR1 and CDR2 (germline): GTSNPN, SVGIG (reference sequence). The CDR3 runs 15 residues. Deletions cut 3 bases from V and 7 bases from J, with 22 bases between. The CDR3 here is CAWSPRAGRTREQYF. DNA of the CDR3: TGTGCCTGGAGCCCTAGGGCAGGGCGGACGAGGGAGCAGTACTTC.

The CDR3 sequence: CASSPGQGWDTEAFF. The DNA of the CDR3 is TGTGCCAGCAGCCCGGGACAGGGGTGGGACACTGAAGCTTTCTTT. This chain connects TRBV9 to TRBJ1-1, with 10 bases identical to TRBD1. The V and J ends lost 4 bases and 3 bases, in that order; junction bases with no gene match: 6. CDR3 length equals 15 residues. Germline CDR1 is SGDLS and CDR2 is YYNGEE.

Here the CDR3 reads CASRRGQGEYGYTF. The DNA of the CDR3 is TGTGCCAGCAGGCGGGGACAGGGGGAATATGGCTACACCTTC. This chain connects TRBV6-1 to TRBJ1-2; 11 nucleotides line up with TRBD1. The V gene end was trimmed by 6 bases and the J gene end by 5 bases; junction bases not matched to a gene: 5. The CDR3 length is 14 residues. Germline-derived CDR1 and CDR2 are MNHNS and SASEGT.

This CDR3 reads CASSSDRGYEQYF. CDR3 nucleotides: TGTGCCAGCAGCTCCGACAGGGGCTACGAGCAGTACTTC. V gene TRBV7-2 combines with J gene TRBJ2-7, with 8 positions matching TRBD1. With V trimmed by 4 bases and J by 3 bases, 2 bases remained unmatched. The V gene's germline CDR1 is SGHTA and CDR2 FQGNSA. The CDR3 is made up of 13 amino acids.